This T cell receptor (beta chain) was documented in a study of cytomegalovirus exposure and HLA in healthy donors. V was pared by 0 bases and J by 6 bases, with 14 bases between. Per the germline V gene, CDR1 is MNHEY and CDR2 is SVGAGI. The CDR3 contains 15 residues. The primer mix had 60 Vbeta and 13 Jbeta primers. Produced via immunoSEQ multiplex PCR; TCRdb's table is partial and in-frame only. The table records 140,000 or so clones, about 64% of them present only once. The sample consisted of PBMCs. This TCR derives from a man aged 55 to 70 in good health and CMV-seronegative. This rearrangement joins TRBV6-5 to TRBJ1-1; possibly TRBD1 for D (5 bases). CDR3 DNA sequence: TGTGCCAGCAGTTACTCGGGCAGGGATGGGGCTGAAGCTTTCTTT. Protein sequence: CASSYSGRDGAEAFF.